This T cell receptor (beta chain) is drawn from a study of blood T cell repertoires in COVID-19. Study-wide background: T cells, B-cell-depleted T cells, or PBMCs supplied cDNA or gDNA.

Data came from immunoSEQ multiplex PCR; TCRdb stores just in-frame clones and leaves some out. The sample records about 160,000 clones, roughly 90% being singletons. Germline V lookup: CDR1 MNHEY, CDR2 SVGAGI. The junction had 4 bases not matched to a gene; V was cut back by 2 bases and J by 4 bases. The CDR3 runs 14 residues. This TCR was recovered from a man aged 60 to 69 with active or convalescent COVID-19. The V and J genes are TRBV6-5 and TRBJ1-2; 7 positions match TRBD1. Material: peripheral blood. The DNA of the CDR3 is TGTGCCAGCAGTTACCAGGGGGGACCCTATGGCTACACCTTC. Translating gives CASSYQGGPYGYTF.